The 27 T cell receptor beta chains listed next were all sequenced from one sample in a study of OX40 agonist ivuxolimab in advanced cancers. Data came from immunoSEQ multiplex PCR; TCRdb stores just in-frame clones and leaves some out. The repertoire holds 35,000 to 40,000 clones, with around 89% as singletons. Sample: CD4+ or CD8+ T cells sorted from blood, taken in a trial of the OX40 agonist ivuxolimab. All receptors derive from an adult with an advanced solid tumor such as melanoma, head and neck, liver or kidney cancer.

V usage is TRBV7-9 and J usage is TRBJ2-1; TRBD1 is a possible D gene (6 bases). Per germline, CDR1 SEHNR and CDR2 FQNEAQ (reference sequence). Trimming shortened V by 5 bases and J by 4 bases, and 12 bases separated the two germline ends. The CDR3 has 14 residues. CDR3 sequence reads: CASSHREMYNEQFF. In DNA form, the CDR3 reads TGTGCCAGCAGCCACAGGGAAATGTACAATGAGCAGTTCTTC.

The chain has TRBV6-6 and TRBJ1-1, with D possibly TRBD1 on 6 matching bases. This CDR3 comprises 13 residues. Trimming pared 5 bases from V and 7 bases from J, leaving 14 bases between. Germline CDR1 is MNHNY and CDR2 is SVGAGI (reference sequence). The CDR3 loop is CASSTGPYLEAFF. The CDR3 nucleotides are TGTGCCAGCAGTACAGGGCCCTACCTTGAAGCTTTCTTT.

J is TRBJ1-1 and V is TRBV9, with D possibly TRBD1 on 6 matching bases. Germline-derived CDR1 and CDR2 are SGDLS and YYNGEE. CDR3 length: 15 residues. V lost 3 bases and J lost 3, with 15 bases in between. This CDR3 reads CASSDDQGQDTEAFF. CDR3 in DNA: TGTGCCAGCAGCGACGATCAGGGGCAGGACACTGAAGCTTTCTTT.

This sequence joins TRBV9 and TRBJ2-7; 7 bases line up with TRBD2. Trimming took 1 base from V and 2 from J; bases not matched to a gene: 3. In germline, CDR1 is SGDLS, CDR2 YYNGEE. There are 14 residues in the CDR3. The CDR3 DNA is TGTGCCAGCAGCGTACTAGCGGAAGCCTACGAGCAGTACTTC. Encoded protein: CASSVLAEAYEQYF.

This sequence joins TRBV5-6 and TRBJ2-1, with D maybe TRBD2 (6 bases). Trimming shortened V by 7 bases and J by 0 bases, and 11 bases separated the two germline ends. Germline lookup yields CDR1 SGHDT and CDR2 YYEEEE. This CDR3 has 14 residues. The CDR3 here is CASGGTDSYNEQFF. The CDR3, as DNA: TGTGCCAGCGGAGGGACGGACTCCTACAATGAGCAGTTCTTC.

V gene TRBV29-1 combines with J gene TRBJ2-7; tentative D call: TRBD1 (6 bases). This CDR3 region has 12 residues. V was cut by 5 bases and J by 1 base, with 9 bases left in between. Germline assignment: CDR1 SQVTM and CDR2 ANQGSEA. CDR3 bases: TGCAGCGTTACGGACAGTTCCTACGAGCAGTACTTC. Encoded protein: CSVTDSSYEQYF.

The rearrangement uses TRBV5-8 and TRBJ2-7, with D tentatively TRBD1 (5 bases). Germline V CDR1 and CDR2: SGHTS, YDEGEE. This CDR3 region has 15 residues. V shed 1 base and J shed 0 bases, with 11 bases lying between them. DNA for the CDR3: TGTGCCAGCAGCTTGATGGGGCTAAACTCCTACGAGCAGTACTTC. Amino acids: CASSLMGLNSYEQYF.

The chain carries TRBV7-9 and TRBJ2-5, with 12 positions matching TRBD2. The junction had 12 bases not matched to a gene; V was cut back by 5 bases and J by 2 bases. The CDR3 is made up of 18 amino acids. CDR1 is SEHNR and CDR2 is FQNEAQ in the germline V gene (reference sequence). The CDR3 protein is CASSPLAGGPMGQETQYF. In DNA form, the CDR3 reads TGTGCCAGCAGCCCGCTAGCGGGAGGGCCCATGGGGCAAGAGACCCAGTACTTC.

CDR3 amino acids: CASYATRDYGVYEQYF. CDR3 coding DNA: TGTGCCAGCTACGCAACCCGGGACTACGGAGTCTACGAGCAGTACTTC. J is TRBJ2-7 and V is TRBV27; TRBD2 agrees at 7 bases. The CDR3 is 16 residues long. Germline CDR1 and CDR2: MNHEY and SMNVEV (reference sequence). With V trimmed by 8 bases and J by 3 bases, 16 bases remained unmatched.

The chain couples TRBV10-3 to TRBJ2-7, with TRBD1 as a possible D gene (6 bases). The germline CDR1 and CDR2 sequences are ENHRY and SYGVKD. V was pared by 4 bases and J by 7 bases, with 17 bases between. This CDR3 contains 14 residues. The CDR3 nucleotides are TGTGCCATCAGTGTAGTGGCAGGGGCTAGGGAGCAGTACTTC. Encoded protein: CAISVVAGAREQYF.

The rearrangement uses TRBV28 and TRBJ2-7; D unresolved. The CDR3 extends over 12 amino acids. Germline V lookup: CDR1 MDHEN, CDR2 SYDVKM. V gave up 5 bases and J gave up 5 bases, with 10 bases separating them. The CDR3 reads CASSLLWDEQYF. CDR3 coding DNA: TGTGCCAGCAGTCTCCTCTGGGACGAGCAGTACTTC. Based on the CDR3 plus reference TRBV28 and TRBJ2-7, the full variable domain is DVKVTQSSRYLVKRTGEKVFLECVQDMDHENMFWYRQDPGLGLRLIYFSYDVKMKEKGDIPEGYSVSREKKERFSLILESASTNQTSMYLCASSLLWDEQYFGPGTRLTVT.

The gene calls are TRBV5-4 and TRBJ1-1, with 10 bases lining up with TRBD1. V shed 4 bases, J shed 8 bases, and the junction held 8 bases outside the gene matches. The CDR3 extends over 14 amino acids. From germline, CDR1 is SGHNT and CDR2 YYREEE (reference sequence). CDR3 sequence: CASSLGQGVTEAFF. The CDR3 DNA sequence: TGTGCCAGCAGCCTTGGACAGGGGGTCACCGAAGCTTTCTTT.

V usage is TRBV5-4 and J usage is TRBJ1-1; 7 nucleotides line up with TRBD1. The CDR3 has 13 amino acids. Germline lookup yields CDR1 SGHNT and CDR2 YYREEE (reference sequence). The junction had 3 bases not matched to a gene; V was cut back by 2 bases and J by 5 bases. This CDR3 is CASSLQGLTEAFF. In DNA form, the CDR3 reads TGTGCCAGCAGCTTACAGGGGTTAACTGAAGCTTTCTTT.

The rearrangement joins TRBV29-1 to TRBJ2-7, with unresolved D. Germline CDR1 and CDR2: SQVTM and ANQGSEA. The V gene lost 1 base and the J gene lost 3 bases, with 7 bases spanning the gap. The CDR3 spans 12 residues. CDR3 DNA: TGCAGCGTTGAAGGGCGGTTCTACGAGCAGTACTTC. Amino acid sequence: CSVEGRFYEQYF.

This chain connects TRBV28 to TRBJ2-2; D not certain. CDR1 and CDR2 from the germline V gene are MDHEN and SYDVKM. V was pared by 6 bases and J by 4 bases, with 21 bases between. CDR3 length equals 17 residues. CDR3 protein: CASSRPANILRTGELFF. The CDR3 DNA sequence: TGTGCCAGCAGCCGCCCGGCCAATATTCTACGCACCGGGGAGCTGTTTTTT.

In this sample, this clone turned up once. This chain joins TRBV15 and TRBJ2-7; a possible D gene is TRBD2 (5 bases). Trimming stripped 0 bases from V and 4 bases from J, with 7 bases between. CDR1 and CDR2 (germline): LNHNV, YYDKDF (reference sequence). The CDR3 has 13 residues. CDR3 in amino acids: CATSRDSGYEQYF. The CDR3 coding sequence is TGTGCCACCAGCAGAGACAGCGGATACGAGCAGTACTTC.

This CDR3 is CAIGQMNTEAFF. The CDR3 region has the DNA TGTGCCATCGGACAGATGAACACTGAAGCTTTCTTT. The chain is built from TRBV10-3 and TRBJ1-1; perhaps TRBD1 as D (6 bases). V dropped 8 bases and J dropped 0 bases, with 7 bases sitting between them. The V gene's germline CDR1 is ENHRY and CDR2 SYGVKD. There are 12 residues in the CDR3.

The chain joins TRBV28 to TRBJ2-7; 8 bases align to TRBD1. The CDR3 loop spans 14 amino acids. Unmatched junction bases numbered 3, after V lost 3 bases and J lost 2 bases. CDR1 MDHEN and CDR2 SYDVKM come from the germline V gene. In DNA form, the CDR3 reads TGTGCCAGCAGTTTTGGGACAGGACCCTACGAGCAGTACTTC. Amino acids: CASSFGTGPYEQYF.

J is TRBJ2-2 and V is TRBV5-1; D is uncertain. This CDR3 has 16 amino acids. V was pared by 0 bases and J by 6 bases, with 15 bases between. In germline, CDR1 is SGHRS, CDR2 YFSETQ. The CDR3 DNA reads TGCGCCAGCAGCTTGGCGCCAAGGGTTGGTTCCGGGGAGCTGTTTTTT. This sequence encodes CASSLAPRVGSGELFF.

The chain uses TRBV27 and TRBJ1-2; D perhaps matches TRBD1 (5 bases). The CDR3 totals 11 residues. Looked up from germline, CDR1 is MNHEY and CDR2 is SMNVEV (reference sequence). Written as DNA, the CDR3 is TGTGCTAGCGGGGCAGGGTATGGCTACACCTTC. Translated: CASGAGYGYTF.

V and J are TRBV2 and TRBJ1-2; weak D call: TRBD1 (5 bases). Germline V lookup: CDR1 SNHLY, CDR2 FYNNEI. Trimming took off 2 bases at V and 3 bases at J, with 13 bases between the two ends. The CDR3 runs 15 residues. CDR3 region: CASSEPPGGDYGYTF. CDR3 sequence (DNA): TGTGCCAGCAGTGAACCCCCGGGGGGTGACTATGGCTACACCTTC.

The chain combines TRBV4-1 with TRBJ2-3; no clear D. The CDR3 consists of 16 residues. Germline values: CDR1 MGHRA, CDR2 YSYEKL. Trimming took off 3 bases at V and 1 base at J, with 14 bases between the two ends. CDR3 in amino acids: CASSQPMGWGTDTQYF. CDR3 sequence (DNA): TGCGCCAGCAGCCAGCCCATGGGATGGGGCACAGATACGCAGTATTTT.

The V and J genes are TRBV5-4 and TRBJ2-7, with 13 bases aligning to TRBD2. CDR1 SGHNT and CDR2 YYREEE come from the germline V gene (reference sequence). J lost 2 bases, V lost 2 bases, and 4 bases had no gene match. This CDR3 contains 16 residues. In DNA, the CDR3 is TGTGCCAGCAGCTTTAAGGGACTAGCGGGGACCTACGAGCAGTACTTC. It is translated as CASSFKGLAGTYEQYF.

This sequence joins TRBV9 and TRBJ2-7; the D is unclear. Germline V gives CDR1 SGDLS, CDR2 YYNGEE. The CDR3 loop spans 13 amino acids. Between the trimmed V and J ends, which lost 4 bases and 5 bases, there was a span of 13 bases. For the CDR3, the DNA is TGTGCCAGCAGCCCCACGGTCAGCCACGAGCAGTACTTC. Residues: CASSPTVSHEQYF.

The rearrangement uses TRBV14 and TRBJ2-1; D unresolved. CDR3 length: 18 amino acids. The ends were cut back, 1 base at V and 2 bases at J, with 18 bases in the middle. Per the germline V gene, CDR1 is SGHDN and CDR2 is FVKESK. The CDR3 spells CASSQGVSSGFPYNEQFF. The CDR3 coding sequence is TGTGCCAGCAGCCAAGGGGTGAGTTCGGGTTTCCCCTACAATGAGCAGTTCTTC.

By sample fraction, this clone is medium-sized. The CDR3 sequence: CASSFGQGDEAFF. In nucleotides, the CDR3 is TGTGCCAGCAGCTTTGGACAGGGCGATGAAGCTTTCTTT. The chain uses TRBV7-6 and TRBJ1-1; 8 positions agree with TRBD1. J was trimmed by 7 bases and V by 3 bases; bases with no gene match: 4. This CDR3 has 13 amino acids. Germline-derived CDR1 and CDR2 are SGHVS and FNYEAQ. Looking up the rest from reference TRBV7-6 and TRBJ1-1 gives the full variable domain: GAGVSQSPRYKVTKRGQDVALRCDPISGHVSLYWYRQALGQGPEFLTYFNYEAQQDKSGLPNDRFSAERPEGSISTLTIQRTEQRDSAMYRCASSFGQGDEAFFGQGTRLTVV.

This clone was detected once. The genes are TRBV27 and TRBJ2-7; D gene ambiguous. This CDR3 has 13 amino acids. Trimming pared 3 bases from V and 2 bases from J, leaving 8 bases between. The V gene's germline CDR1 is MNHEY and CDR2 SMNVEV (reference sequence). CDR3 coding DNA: TGTGCCAGCAGTTTGGGCTCAGCCTACGAGCAGTACTTC. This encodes CASSLGSAYEQYF.